Listed here is a single TCR beta chain. Antigen unknown. Compared with germline, one end of the junction differs, possibly owing to a read error. The source of the sample is a study of cytomegalovirus exposure and HLA in healthy donors. CDR1 is SGHNT, CDR2 YYREEE, per germline (reference sequence). This CDR3 contains 14 residues. Study-level findings and limits: Excluded were some V segments that proved indistinguishable, including TRBV6-2 and TRBV6-3. There were around 160 TCR beta chains listed as cytomegalovirus-associated.

PCR employed 60 Vbeta and 13 Jbeta primers. Measured with immunoSEQ multiplex PCR; TCRdb has only the in-frame clones, and not every one. The sample lists under 110,000 clones; roughly four fifths were seen once. The study sampled nominally healthy donors, though unrecorded immune exposures were likely. The sequenced sample was PBMCs. The source of this sequence is a man in his fifties or sixties in good health and CMV-seronegative. This chain joins TRBV5-4 and TRBJ2-7; 10 nucleotides agree with TRBD1. The CDR3 loop is CASSLRQGAYGQYF. The CDR3 coding sequence is TGTGCCAGCAGCTTGAGACAGGGGGCGTACGGGCAGTACTTC.